A selection of T cell receptor beta chains follows, all from one sample in a study of shared T cell receptors in the human thymus. The data were produced by immunoSEQ multiplex PCR, yet TCRdb's version contains in-frame clones alone and is incomplete. Here the sample spans hundreds of thousands of clones, approximately 87% being singletons. The same data also contributed to another study, on human thymus T cells.

Sequencing was done on a sample of thymocytes. The source is a boy less than two years old with a congenital heart defect. Both conserved end residues are part of each CDR3. Fields, in order: J gene, V gene, clone size, D gene, CDR3 length, CDR3 DNA, CDR3 protein. D genes are given only for firm matches. Clone size is not always given. Where it is, it says once, few, many or a class for expanded clones.

TRBJ1-5 | TRBV27 | once | - | 17 | TGTGCCAGCAGTTTAAGGTCTCTGGGACACGGCAATCAGCCCCAGCATTTT | CASSLRSLGHGNQPQHF
TRBJ2-5 | TRBV27 | few | - | 16 | TGTGCCAGCAGTTCCCACCCAGCAGGATTACGGGAGACCCAGTACTTC | CASSSHPAGLRETQYF
TRBJ2-2 | TRBV14 | once | TRBD2 | 16 | TGTGCCAGCAGCCACTTCTCTAGCGGGAGGTCCGGGGAGCTGTTTTTT | CASSHFSSGRSGELFF
TRBJ2-4 | TRBV28 | once | - | 15 | TGTGCCAGCAGTTTCGCGGAATTAGCCAAAAACATTCAGTACTTC | CASSFAELAKNIQYF
TRBJ2-3 | TRBV10-3 | few | - | 13 | TGTGCCATCAGTGCGGCGAGCGCAGATACGCAGTATTTT | CAISAASADTQYF
TRBJ1-1 | TRBV4-1 | - | - | 17 | TGCGCCAGCAGCCAATATTCCACGACAGTGAATAACACTGAAGCTTTCTTT | CASSQYSTTVNNTEAFF
TRBJ1-6 | TRBV9 | - | - | 16 | TGTGCCAGCAGCGTAGACCCCCTGATGAGGAATTCACCCCTCCACTTT | CASSVDPLMRNSPLHF
TRBJ2-7 | TRBV5-6 | once | - | 14 | TGTGCCAGCAGCACGGAGGGGACAGCCTACGAGCAGTACTTC | CASSTEGTAYEQYF
TRBJ2-7 | TRBV28 | - | TRBD1 | 15 | TGTGCCAGCAGTTCCAGGGGGCTTAGCTCCTACGAGCAGTACTTC | CASSSRGLSSYEQYF
TRBJ2-7 | TRBV5-6 | - | - | 14 | TGTGCCAGCAGCTCCCAGAGGGCCCCCTACGAGCAGTACTTC | CASSSQRAPYEQYF
TRBJ1-2 | TRBV19 | - | - | 15 | TGTGCCAGTAGTATAAGAGCCAGGGAATACTATGGCTACACCTTC | CASSIRAREYYGYTF